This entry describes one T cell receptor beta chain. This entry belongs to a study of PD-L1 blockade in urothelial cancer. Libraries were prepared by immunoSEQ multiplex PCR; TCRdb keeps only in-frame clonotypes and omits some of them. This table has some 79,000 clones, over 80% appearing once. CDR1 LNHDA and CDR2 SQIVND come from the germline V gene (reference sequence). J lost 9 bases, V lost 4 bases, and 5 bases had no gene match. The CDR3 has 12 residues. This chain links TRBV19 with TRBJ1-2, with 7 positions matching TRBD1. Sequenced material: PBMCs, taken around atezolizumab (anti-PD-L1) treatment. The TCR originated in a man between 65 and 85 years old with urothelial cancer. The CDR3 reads CASSTRQGRYTF. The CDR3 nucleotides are TGTGCCAGTAGTACCCGACAGGGACGCTACACCTTC.